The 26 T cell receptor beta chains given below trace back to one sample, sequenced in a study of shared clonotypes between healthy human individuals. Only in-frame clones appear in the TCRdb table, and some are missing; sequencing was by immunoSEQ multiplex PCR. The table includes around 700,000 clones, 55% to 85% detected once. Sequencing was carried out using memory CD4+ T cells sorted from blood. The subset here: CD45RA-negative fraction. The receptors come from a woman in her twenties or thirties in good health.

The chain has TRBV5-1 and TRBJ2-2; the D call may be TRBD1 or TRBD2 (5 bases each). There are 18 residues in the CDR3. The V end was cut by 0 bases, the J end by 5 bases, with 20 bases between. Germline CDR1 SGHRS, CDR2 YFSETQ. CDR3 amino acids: CASSLAGTHGAGTGELFF. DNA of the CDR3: TGCGCCAGCAGCTTGGCCGGAACCCACGGGGCTGGAACCGGGGAGCTGTTTTTT.

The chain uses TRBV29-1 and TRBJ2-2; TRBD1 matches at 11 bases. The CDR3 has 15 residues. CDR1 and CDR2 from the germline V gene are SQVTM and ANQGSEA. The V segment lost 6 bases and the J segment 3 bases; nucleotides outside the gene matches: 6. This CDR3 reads CSVKGQGVDTGELFF. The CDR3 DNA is TGCAGCGTCAAGGGACAGGGGGTGGACACCGGGGAGCTGTTTTTT.

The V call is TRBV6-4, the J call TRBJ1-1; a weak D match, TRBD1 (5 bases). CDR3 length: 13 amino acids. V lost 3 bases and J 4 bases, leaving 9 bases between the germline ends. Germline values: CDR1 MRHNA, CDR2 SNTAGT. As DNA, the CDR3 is TGTGCCAGCAGTGATCAAAGGGGCACTGAAGCTTTCTTT. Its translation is CASSDQRGTEAFF.

The CDR3, as DNA: TGTGCCAGCAGGACCTTTACAGGCTTTGAAGCTTTCTTT. Translation: CASRTFTGFEAFF. The chain joins TRBV7-2 to TRBJ1-1; TRBD1 is a possible D gene (5 bases). V lost 6 bases and J lost 7, with 15 bases in between. CDR3 size: 13 residues. Germline V lookup: CDR1 SGHTA, CDR2 FQGNSA.

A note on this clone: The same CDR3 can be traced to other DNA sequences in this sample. CDR3 DNA sequence: TGTGCCAGCAGTTCGGCCGGGACAGCCTACACCGGGGAGCTGTTTTTT. It encodes CASSSAGTAYTGELFF. The V and J genes are TRBV5-6 and TRBJ2-2; 7 bases agree with TRBD1. The CDR3 extends over 16 amino acids. Germline V gene data show CDR1 as SGHDT and CDR2 as YYEEEE. The ends lost 5 bases at V and 3 bases at J; junction bases unmatched: 10.

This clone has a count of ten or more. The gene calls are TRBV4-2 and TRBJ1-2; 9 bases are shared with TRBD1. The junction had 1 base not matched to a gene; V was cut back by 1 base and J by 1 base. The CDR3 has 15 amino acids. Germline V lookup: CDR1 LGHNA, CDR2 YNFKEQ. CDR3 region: CASSQAGQGNYGYTF. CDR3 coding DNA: TGTGCCAGCAGCCAAGCGGGACAGGGTAACTATGGCTACACCTTC.

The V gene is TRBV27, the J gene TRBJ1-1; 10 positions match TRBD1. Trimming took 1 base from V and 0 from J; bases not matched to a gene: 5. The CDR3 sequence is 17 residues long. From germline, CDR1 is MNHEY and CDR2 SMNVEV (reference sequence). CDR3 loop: CASSLWGQGLVNTEAFF. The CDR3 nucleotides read TGTGCCAGCAGTTTATGGGGACAGGGGTTGGTGAACACTGAAGCTTTCTTT.

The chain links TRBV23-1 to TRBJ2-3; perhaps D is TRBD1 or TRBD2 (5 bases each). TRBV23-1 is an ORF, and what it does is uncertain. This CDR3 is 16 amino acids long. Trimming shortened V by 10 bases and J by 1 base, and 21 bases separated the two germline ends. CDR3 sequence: CATRNVRDGCTDTQYF. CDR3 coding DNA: TGCGCCACCAGGAACGTCCGGGACGGATGCACAGATACGCAGTATTTT.

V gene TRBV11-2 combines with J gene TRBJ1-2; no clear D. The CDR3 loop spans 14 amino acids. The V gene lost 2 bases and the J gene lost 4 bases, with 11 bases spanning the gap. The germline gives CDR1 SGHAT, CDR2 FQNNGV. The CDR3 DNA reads TGTGCCAGCAGCTTACGGGCGGAAGGCTATGGCTACACCTTC. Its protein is CASSLRAEGYGYTF.

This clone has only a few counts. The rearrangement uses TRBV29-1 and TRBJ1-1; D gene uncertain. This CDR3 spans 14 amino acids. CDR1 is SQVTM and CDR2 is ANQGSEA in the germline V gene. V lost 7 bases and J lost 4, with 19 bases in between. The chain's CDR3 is CSGRQGVQGTEAFF. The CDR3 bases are TGCAGCGGGAGGCAAGGCGTCCAAGGCACTGAAGCTTTCTTT.

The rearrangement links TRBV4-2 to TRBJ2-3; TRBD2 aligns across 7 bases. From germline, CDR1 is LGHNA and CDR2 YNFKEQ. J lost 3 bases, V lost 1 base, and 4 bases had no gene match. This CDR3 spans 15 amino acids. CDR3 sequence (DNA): TGTGCCAGCAGCCAAGTGGCGGGAGCTACAGATACGCAGTATTTT. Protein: CASSQVAGATDTQYF.

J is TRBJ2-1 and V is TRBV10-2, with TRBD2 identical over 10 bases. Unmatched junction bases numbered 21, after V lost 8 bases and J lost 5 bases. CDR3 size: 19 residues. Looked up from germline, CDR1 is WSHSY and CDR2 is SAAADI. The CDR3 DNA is TGCGCCAGCGGGCTCCAGTCGCCCTATCTAGCGGGAGTTGACAATGAGCAGTTCTTC. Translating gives CASGLQSPYLAGVDNEQFF.

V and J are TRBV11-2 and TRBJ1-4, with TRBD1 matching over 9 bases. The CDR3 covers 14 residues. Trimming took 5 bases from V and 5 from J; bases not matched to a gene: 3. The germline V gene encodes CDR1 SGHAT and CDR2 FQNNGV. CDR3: CASSKDRGNEKLFF. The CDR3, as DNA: TGTGCCAGCAGCAAAGACAGGGGGAATGAAAAACTGTTTTTT.

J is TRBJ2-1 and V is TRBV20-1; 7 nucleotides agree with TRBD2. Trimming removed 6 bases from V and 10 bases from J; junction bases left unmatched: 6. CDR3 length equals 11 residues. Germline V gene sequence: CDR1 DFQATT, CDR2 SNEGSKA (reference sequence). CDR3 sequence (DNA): TGCAGTGCCGGACGGGAGGTGGAGCAGTTCTTC. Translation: CSAGREVEQFF.

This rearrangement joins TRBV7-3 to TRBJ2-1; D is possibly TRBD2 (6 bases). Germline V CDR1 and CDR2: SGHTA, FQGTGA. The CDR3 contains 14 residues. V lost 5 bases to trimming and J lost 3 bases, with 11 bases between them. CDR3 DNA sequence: TGTGCCAGCAGCAGGGCGGGAAGCTACAATGAGCAGTTCTTC. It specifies CASSRAGSYNEQFF.

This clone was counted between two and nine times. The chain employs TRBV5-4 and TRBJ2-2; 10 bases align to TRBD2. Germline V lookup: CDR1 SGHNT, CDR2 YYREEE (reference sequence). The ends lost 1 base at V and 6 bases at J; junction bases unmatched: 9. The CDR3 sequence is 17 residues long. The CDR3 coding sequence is TGTGCCAGCAGCTTGACTGTGCTAGCGGGAGTATCCGGGGAGCTGTTTTTT. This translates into CASSLTVLAGVSGELFF.

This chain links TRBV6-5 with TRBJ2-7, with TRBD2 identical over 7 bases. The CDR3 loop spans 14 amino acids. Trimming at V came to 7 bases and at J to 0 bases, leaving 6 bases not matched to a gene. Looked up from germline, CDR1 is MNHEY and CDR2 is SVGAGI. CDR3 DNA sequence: TGTGCCAGCAAACGGGAGGATCGCTCCTACGAGCAGTACTTC. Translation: CASKREDRSYEQYF.

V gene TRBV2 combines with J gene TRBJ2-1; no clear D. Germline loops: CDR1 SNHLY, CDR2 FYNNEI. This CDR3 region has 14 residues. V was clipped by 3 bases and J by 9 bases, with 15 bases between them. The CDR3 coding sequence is TGTGCCAGCAGTGAGGAGATAGAAGGCGGTGAGCAGTTCTTC. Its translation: CASSEEIEGGEQFF.

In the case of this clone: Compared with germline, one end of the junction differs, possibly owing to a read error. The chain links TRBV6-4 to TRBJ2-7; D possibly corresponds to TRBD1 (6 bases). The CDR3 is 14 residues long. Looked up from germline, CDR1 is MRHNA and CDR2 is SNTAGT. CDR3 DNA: TGTGCCAGCAGTTACTCCCACAGGGCTCACGAGCAGTACTTC. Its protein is CASSYSHRAHEQYF.

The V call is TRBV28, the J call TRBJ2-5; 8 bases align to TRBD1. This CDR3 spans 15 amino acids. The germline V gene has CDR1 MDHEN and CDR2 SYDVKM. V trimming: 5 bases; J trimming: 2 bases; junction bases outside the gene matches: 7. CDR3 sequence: CASSPRGRGQETQYF. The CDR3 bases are TGTGCCAGCAGTCCCAGGGGGCGCGGGCAAGAGACCCAGTACTTC.

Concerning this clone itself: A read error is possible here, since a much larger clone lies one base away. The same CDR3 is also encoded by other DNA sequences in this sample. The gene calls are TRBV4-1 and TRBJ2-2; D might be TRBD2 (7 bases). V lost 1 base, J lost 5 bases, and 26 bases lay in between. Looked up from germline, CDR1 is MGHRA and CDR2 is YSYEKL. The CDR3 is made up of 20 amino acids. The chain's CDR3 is CASSQGSLRGPLDGTGELFF. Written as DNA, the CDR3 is TGCGCCAGCAGCCAAGGTTCATTGCGGGGGCCCCTCGATGGTACCGGGGAGCTGTTTTTT.

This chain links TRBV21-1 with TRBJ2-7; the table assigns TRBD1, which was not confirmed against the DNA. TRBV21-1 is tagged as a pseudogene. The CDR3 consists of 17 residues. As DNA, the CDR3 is TGTGCCAGCAGCAAACTCTACCGACAGGGTCTACCCTACGAGCAGTACTTC. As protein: CASSKLYRQGLPYEQYF.

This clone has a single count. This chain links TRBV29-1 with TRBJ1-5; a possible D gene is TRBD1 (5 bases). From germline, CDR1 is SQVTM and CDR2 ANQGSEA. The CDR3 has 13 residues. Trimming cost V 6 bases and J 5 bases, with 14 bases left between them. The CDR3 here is CSVNQGLDQPQHF. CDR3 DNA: TGCAGCGTGAATCAGGGTTTGGATCAGCCCCAGCATTTT. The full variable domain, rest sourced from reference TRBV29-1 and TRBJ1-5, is SAVISQKPSRDICQRGTSLTIQCQVDSQVTMMFWYRQQPGQSLTLIATANQGSEATYESGFVIDKFPISRPNLTFSTLTVSNMSPEDSSIYLCSVNQGLDQPQHFGDGTRLSIL.

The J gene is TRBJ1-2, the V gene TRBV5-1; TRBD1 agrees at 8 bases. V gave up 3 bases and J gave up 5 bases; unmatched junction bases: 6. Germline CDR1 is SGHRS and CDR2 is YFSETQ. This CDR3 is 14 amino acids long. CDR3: CASSSDWTGYGYTF. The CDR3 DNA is TGCGCCAGCAGCTCCGATTGGACAGGGTATGGCTACACCTTC.

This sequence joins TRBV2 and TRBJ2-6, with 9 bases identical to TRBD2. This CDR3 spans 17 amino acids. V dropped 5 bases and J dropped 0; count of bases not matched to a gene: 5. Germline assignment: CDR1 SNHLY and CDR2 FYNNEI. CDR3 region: CASSRLAARSGANVLTF. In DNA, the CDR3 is TGTGCCAGCAGTAGACTAGCGGCCCGCTCTGGGGCCAACGTCCTGACTTTC.

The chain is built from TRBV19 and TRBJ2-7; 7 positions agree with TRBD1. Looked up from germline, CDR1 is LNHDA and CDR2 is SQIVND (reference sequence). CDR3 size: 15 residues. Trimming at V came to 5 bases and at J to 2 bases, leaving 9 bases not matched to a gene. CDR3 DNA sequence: TGTGCCAGTAGTTTTACACGGGACAGAACCTACGAGCAGTACTTC. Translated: CASSFTRDRTYEQYF.